This is a list of T cell receptor beta chains from one sample in a study of blood T cell repertoires in COVID-19. Repertoires were generated with immunoSEQ multiplex PCR, while TCRdb's copy carries only in-frame clones and drops some. The sample carries 110,000 to 150,000 clones, 80% to 90% recorded once. The sequenced sample was peripheral blood. These receptors came from a woman in her fifties or sixties with acute or convalescent COVID-19. The CDR3 runs from the conserved cysteine through the conserved F or W. The D gene is left open where the match is weak. Clone size, where shown, is once, few, many, or a class for clones that have expanded.

V: TRBV5-6; D: NA; size: NA; J: TRBJ2-7; CDR3: CASTSTVVNSYEQYF; DNA: TGTGCCAGCACCTCGACAGTAGTGAACTCCTACGAGCAGTACTTC
V: TRBV10-3; D: TRBD1; size: NA; J: TRBJ2-5; CDR3: CAIGTADQETQYF; DNA: TGTGCCATAGGGACAGCCGATCAAGAGACCCAGTACTTC
V: TRBV9; D: TRBD1; size: NA; J: TRBJ1-4; CDR3: CASSAGQGGEKLFF; DNA: TGTGCCAGCAGCGCGGGACAGGGGGGTGAAAAACTGTTTTTT
V: TRBV5-1; D: TRBD2; size: NA; J: TRBJ2-5; CDR3: CASSLGTSGRETQYF; DNA: TGCGCCAGCAGCTTAGGGACTAGCGGGAGGGAGACCCAGTACTTC
V: TRBV11-2; D: TRBD1; size: NA; J: TRBJ1-1; CDR3: CASRKGTGWAEAFF; DNA: TGTGCCAGCAGGAAAGGGACAGGGTGGGCTGAAGCTTTCTTT
V: TRBV11-2; D: NA; size: NA; J: TRBJ1-2; CDR3: CASSLDSALGGYGYTF; DNA: TGTGCCAGCAGCTTAGATTCGGCCCTCGGGGGCTATGGCTACACCTTC
V: TRBV19; D: TRBD2; size: NA; J: TRBJ2-2; CDR3: CASSIETGGPNTGELFF; DNA: TGTGCCAGTAGTATAGAGACGGGGGGGCCGAACACCGGGGAGCTGTTTTTT
V: TRBV5-1; D: TRBD1; size: NA; J: TRBJ2-3; CDR3: CASSGRDRTNISTDTQYF; DNA: TGCGCCAGCAGCGGCCGGGACAGGACAAACATAAGCACAGATACGCAGTATTTT
V: TRBV25-1; D: NA; size: NA; J: TRBJ2-1; CDR3: CASSVGLEQFF; DNA: TGTGCCAGCAGTGTTGGACTCGAGCAGTTCTTC
V: TRBV9; D: TRBD1; size: NA; J: TRBJ1-6; CDR3: CASSPKTGTYSPLHF; DNA: TGTGCCAGCAGCCCAAAGACAGGGACCTATTCACCCCTCCACTTT
V: TRBV11-3; D: TRBD2; size: NA; J: TRBJ2-2; CDR3: CASSSQSSGLTTGELFF; DNA: TGTGCCAGCAGCTCCCAGAGTTCGGGACTAACCACCGGGGAGCTGTTTTTT
V: TRBV5-1; D: NA; size: once; J: TRBJ1-1; CDR3: CASSWGWTVPNTEAFF; DNA: TGCGCCAGCAGCTGGGGGTGGACAGTCCCGAACACTGAAGCTTTCTTT
V: TRBV7-9; D: TRBD2; size: NA; J: TRBJ2-5; CDR3: CASSRTSGGAGQETQYF; DNA: TGTGCCAGCAGCCGGACTAGCGGGGGGGCCGGCCAAGAGACCCAGTACTTC
V: TRBV5-8; D: TRBD1; size: NA; J: TRBJ1-2; CDR3: CASSRPHRGGAYGYTF; DNA: TGTGCCAGCAGCCGACCACACAGGGGAGGAGCTTATGGCTACACCTTC
V: TRBV5-1; D: TRBD2; size: NA; J: TRBJ2-5; CDR3: CASSSPGLQETQYF; DNA: TGCGCCAGCAGCTCACCGGGACTACAAGAGACCCAGTACTTC
V: TRBV19; D: TRBD2; size: NA; J: TRBJ2-3; CDR3: CASSGRTLGTDTQYF; DNA: TGTGCCAGTAGCGGGAGGACGCTGGGCACAGATACGCAGTATTTT
V: TRBV7-2; D: NA; size: once; J: TRBJ2-1; CDR3: CASSTRVTGNEQFF; DNA: TGTGCCAGCAGCACCAGGGTAACAGGGAATGAGCAGTTCTTC
V: TRBV19; D: TRBD1; size: NA; J: TRBJ1-1; CDR3: CASSSGTGATEAFF; DNA: TGTGCCAGTAGTAGCGGGACAGGGGCTACTGAAGCTTTCTTT
V: TRBV6-1; D: NA; size: NA; J: TRBJ1-5; CDR3: CASSENGAGSNQPQHF; DNA: TGTGCCAGCAGTGAGAACGGAGCAGGGAGCAATCAGCCCCAGCATTTT
V: TRBV2; D: NA; size: NA; J: TRBJ1-6; CDR3: CASSRSGLNNSPLHF; DNA: TGTGCCAGCAGCCGCTCAGGGCTTAATAATTCACCCCTCCACTTT
V: TRBV27; D: TRBD2; size: NA; J: TRBJ2-7; CDR3: CASSSPTSGTYEQYF; DNA: TGTGCCAGCAGTTCCCCCACTAGCGGGACCTACGAGCAGTACTTC
V: TRBV7-3; D: TRBD1; size: NA; J: TRBJ2-2; CDR3: CASSLGRGRTGELFF; DNA: TGTGCCAGCAGCTTAGGCAGGGGGCGGACCGGGGAGCTGTTTTTT
V: TRBV27; D: TRBD1; size: NA; J: TRBJ1-5; CDR3: CASSPWTGELHQPQHF; DNA: TGTGCCAGCAGCCCTTGGACAGGGGAGCTACATCAGCCCCAGCATTTT
V: TRBV7-3; D: TRBD1; size: NA; J: TRBJ2-5; CDR3: CASSLSGPSTGEETQYF; DNA: TGTGCCAGCAGCTTATCGGGACCTTCGACAGGGGAAGAGACCCAGTACTTC
V: TRBV6-5; D: TRBD1; size: NA; J: TRBJ1-1; CDR3: CASSSGTAVEAFF; DNA: TGTGCCAGCAGTTCAGGGACAGCAGTTGAAGCTTTCTTT
V: TRBV10-1; D: TRBD2; size: NA; J: TRBJ2-5; CDR3: CASSPAGAGGETQYF; DNA: TGCGCCAGCAGTCCCGCCGGCGCGGGGGGAGAGACCCAGTACTTC
V: TRBV7-9; D: TRBD1; size: NA; J: TRBJ1-6; CDR3: CAGQGVGFNSPLHF; DNA: TGTGCCGGTCAGGGGGTTGGTTTTAATTCACCCCTCCACTTT